This passage covers 29 T cell receptor beta chains from one sample sequenced in a study of CD8 T cells in Susac syndrome. Reverse transcription of roughly 0.5 to 1 ug RNA was performed with random hexamers. TCRdb passed the immunoSEQ multiplex PCR reads through MiXCR, listing each CDR3 protein once. Among 150,000 to 200,000 distinct CDR3 sequences listed, about 95% were seen once. Input material: CD4+ T cells from PBMCs. These receptors were collected from a human donor in good health.

The CDR3 protein is CAISVQGGPQETQYF. CDR3 bases: TGTGCCATCAGTGTGCAGGGGGGTCCTCAAGAGACCCAGTACTTC. The rearrangement joins TRBV10-3 to TRBJ2-5, with D possibly matching TRBD1 (7 bases). V was clipped by 4 bases and J by 2 bases, with 14 bases between them. Germline assignment: CDR1 ENHRY and CDR2 SYGVKD. The CDR3 extends over 15 amino acids.

CDR3 nucleotides: TGCAGTGCTGGGAAGGGCCTTGACACTGAAGCTTTCTTT. It encodes CSAGKGLDTEAFF. The chain uses TRBV20-1 and TRBJ1-1, with D unclear. Looked up from germline, CDR1 is DFQATT and CDR2 is SNEGSKA (reference sequence). The CDR3 has 13 amino acids. V was trimmed by 5 bases and J by 3 bases, leaving 13 bases between them.

The chain couples TRBV6-1 to TRBJ2-7; 7 bases match TRBD1. The CDR3 loop spans 14 amino acids. Germline V lookup: CDR1 MNHNS, CDR2 SASEGT. Losses at the gene ends were 7 bases for V and 3 bases for J; bases not matched to a gene: 9. The CDR3 sequence is CASNPDREGYEQYF. In nucleotides, the CDR3 is TGTGCCAGCAACCCCGACAGGGAAGGCTACGAGCAGTACTTC.

This chain connects TRBV20-1 to TRBJ2-5; TRBD1 is a possible D gene (7 bases). V was clipped by 3 bases and J by 4 bases, with 9 bases between them. Germline CDR1 reads DFQATT; CDR2 reads SNEGSKA (reference sequence). CDR3 length equals 12 residues. The CDR3 region is CSASQGGETQYF. Here the CDR3 DNA reads TGCAGTGCTAGTCAGGGGGGAGAGACCCAGTACTTC.

This clonotype was seen just once. This chain joins TRBV20-1 and TRBJ2-2; D tentatively fits TRBD1 or TRBD2 (5 bases each). Germline V gene data show CDR1 as DFQATT and CDR2 as SNEGSKA (reference sequence). The CDR3 has 14 residues. Trimming took off 5 bases at V and 2 bases at J, with 12 bases between the two ends. CDR3 region: CSAGGPSNTGELFF. In nucleotides, the CDR3 is TGCAGTGCTGGGGGACCGAGTAACACCGGGGAGCTGTTTTTT.

This chain links TRBV27 with TRBJ2-7; D call uncertain. Trimming shortened V by 7 bases and J by 2 bases, and 12 bases separated the two germline ends. The CDR3 has 13 amino acids. Germline CDR1 MNHEY, CDR2 SMNVEV (reference sequence). The CDR3 DNA sequence: TGTGCCAGCATGGCAGCCCCAGCCTACGAGCAGTACTTC. Encoded protein: CASMAAPAYEQYF.

The chain recombines TRBV6-6 with TRBJ2-1; no firm D call. V was cut by 6 bases and J by 0 bases, with 12 bases left in between. Germline V gene data show CDR1 as MNHNY and CDR2 as SVGAGI (reference sequence). The length of the CDR3 is 15 residues. As DNA, the CDR3 is TGTGCCAGCAGCTCCACCTTTGGCTCCTACAATGAGCAGTTCTTC. Amino acid sequence: CASSSTFGSYNEQFF.

The chain joins TRBV12-3 or TRBV12-4 to TRBJ2-3; 11 bases match TRBD2. V was pared by 6 bases and J by 0 bases, with 2 bases of the junction left unmatched. This CDR3 comprises 15 residues. Here the CDR3 DNA reads TGTGCCAGCAGACTAGCGGGGGAGAGCACAGATACGCAGTATTTT. It yields the protein CASRLAGESTDTQYF.

This clonotype was picked up one time. This chain links TRBV20-1 with TRBJ2-1; D is ambiguous. Germline V gene lookup returns CDR1 DFQATT and CDR2 SNEGSKA (reference sequence). This CDR3 is built from 14 residues. Trimming took 1 base from V and 0 from J, leaving 7 bases between them. The CDR3 here is CSARGVFSYNEQFF. The CDR3 DNA reads as TGCAGTGCTAGAGGGGTCTTCTCCTACAATGAGCAGTTCTTC.

This clonotype appeared once. The rearrangement links TRBV4-2 to TRBJ2-1; no firm D call. Germline-derived CDR1 and CDR2 are LGHNA and YNFKEQ. This CDR3 is built from 14 residues. Trimming left V 0 bases short and J 5 bases short, with 8 bases between. The CDR3 spells CASSQDMGNNEQFF. CDR3 bases: TGTGCCAGCAGCCAAGATATGGGGAACAATGAGCAGTTCTTC.

The rearrangement links TRBV29-1 to TRBJ2-1, with D perhaps matching TRBD1 (6 bases). V was clipped by 6 bases and J by 6 bases, with 12 bases between them. The CDR3 loop spans 12 amino acids. CDR1 is SQVTM, CDR2 ANQGSEA, per germline. The CDR3 DNA reads as TGCAGCGTGGAAACAGGGTCCAATGAGCAGTTCTTC. It encodes CSVETGSNEQFF.

The rearrangement joins TRBV18 to TRBJ1-2; D not resolved. The CDR3 loop spans 13 amino acids. V lost 0 bases and J lost 6, with 8 bases in between. CDR1 is KGHSH and CDR2 is LQKENI in the germline V gene. The CDR3 sequence is CASSPPGRNGYTF. The DNA for the CDR3 is TGTGCCAGCTCACCACCAGGGAGGAATGGCTACACCTTC.

The genes are TRBV2 and TRBJ1-1, with D unclear. The CDR3 has 13 residues. Germline V lookup: CDR1 SNHLY, CDR2 FYNNEI. V lost 2 bases and J lost 5, with 9 bases in between. CDR3 nucleotides: TGTGCCAGCAGTGAAAATGACGGGACTGAAGCTTTCTTT. Its protein is CASSENDGTEAFF. The full variable domain, in which reference TRBV2 and TRBJ1-1 provide the parts outside the CDR3, is EPEVTQTPSHQVTQMGQEVILRCVPISNHLYFYWYRQILGQKVEFLVSFYNNEISEKSEIFDDQFSVERPDGSNFTLKIRSTKLEDSAMYFCASSENDGTEAFFGQGTRLTVV.

The chain joins TRBV29-1 to TRBJ1-1; TRBD1 is a possible D gene (5 bases). CDR3 length equals 12 residues. Germline CDR1 SQVTM, CDR2 ANQGSEA. V gave up 4 bases and J gave up 1 base, with 7 bases separating them. CDR3 nucleotides: TGCAGCGTTGGCGGGGGGAACACTGAAGCTTTCTTT. Translation gives CSVGGGNTEAFF. Using reference TRBV29-1 and TRBJ1-1 for the parts outside the CDR3, the full variable domain is SAVISQKPSRDICQRGTSLTIQCQVDSQVTMMFWYRQQPGQSLTLIATANQGSEATYESGFVIDKFPISRPNLTFSTLTVSNMSPEDSSIYLCSVGGGNTEAFFGQGTRLTVV.

The rearrangement links TRBV12-3 or TRBV12-4 to TRBJ1-1; perhaps TRBD1 as D (5 bases). Trimming cost V 6 bases and J 3 bases, with 11 bases left between them. The CDR3 runs to 13 residues. Here the CDR3 DNA reads TGTGCCAGCAGCCTTACCAGGGACACTGAAGCTTTCTTT. Its translation is CASSLTRDTEAFF.

This rearrangement joins TRBV16 to TRBJ2-5; D perhaps matches TRBD1 (6 bases). Trimming stripped 0 bases from V and 5 bases from J, with 10 bases between. Germline V gives CDR1 KGHSY, CDR2 FQNENV. The CDR3 is 14 amino acids. CDR3 coding DNA: TGTGCCAGCAGCCAATCGCGGCAGGGGGAGACCCAGTACTTC. It encodes CASSQSRQGETQYF.

This chain connects TRBV4-3 to TRBJ1-5; TRBD1 matches 8 bases. V lost 0 bases and J lost 6; bases outside the gene matches: 4. The CDR3 covers 15 residues. The germline gives CDR1 LGHNA, CDR2 YSLEER. CDR3 region: CASSQDVQGAQPQHF. The DNA of the CDR3 is TGCGCCAGCAGCCAAGATGTGCAGGGGGCTCAGCCCCAGCATTTT.

The chain recombines TRBV29-1 with TRBJ2-3; 9 nucleotides match TRBD2. V lost 3 bases and J lost 6; bases outside the gene matches: 4. This CDR3 contains 13 residues. Per germline, CDR1 SQVTM and CDR2 ANQGSEA. In nucleotides, the CDR3 is TGCAGCGTTGAGGGGACTAGCTTCGATACGCAGTATTTT. Translating it yields CSVEGTSFDTQYF.

The chain joins TRBV29-1 to TRBJ2-3; D gene unclear. From germline, CDR1 is SQVTM and CDR2 ANQGSEA. The V and J ends lost 5 bases and 0 bases respectively, with 6 bases between them. This CDR3 contains 12 residues. In DNA form, the CDR3 reads TGCAGCGTTCAAGGCAGCACAGATACGCAGTATTTT. It specifies CSVQGSTDTQYF.

The chain has TRBV7-9 and TRBJ2-2; D gene unclear. With 1 base removed from V and 0 bases from J, the gap between germline ends came to 6 bases. Per germline, CDR1 SEHNR and CDR2 FQNEAQ (reference sequence). This CDR3 has 15 amino acids. CDR3 in amino acids: CASSLGQANTGELFF. The CDR3, as DNA: TGTGCCAGCAGCTTAGGGCAGGCGAACACCGGGGAGCTGTTTTTT.

The chain links TRBV9 to TRBJ1-1; D is ambiguous. The germline V gene encodes CDR1 SGDLS and CDR2 YYNGEE. The germline V and J ends were trimmed by 4 bases and 7 bases, with 11 bases remaining between them. The CDR3 is made up of 12 amino acids. CDR3 DNA: TGTGCCAGCAGCCCCATCCCGGGTGAAGCTTTCTTT. Translated, it gives CASSPIPGEAFF.

This CDR3 is CASSLEAEQFF. CDR3 coding DNA: TGTGCCAGCAGCTTAGAGGCGGAGCAGTTCTTC. The chain couples TRBV13 to TRBJ2-1; no clear D. There are 11 residues in the CDR3. CDR1 is PRHDT, CDR2 FYEKMQ, per germline (reference sequence). The germline V and J ends were trimmed by 1 base and 10 bases, with 5 bases remaining between them.

The chain uses TRBV12-3 or TRBV12-4 and TRBJ2-2; 9 bases are a match to TRBD2. J gave up 9 bases and V 6 bases, and 5 bases lay outside the gene matches. CDR3 length: 13 residues. In DNA, the CDR3 is TGTGCCAGCAGCCTAGCGGGACGCCGGGAGCTGTTTTTT. Encoded protein: CASSLAGRRELFF.

This clonotype was counted a few times. J is TRBJ2-3 and V is TRBV6-2 or TRBV6-3; 14 nucleotides match TRBD2. V lost 6 bases and J lost 6; bases outside the gene matches: 5. CDR3 length equals 15 residues. CDR1 and CDR2 from the germline V gene are MNHEY and SVGEGT. The CDR3 region is CASSLGLAGVDTQYF. The CDR3 region has the DNA TGTGCCAGCAGCTTGGGACTAGCGGGGGTGGATACGCAGTATTTT.

This sequence joins TRBV5-4 and TRBJ2-7; the match to TRBD1 covers 7 bases. With V trimmed by 0 bases and J by 5 bases, 5 bases remained unmatched. CDR1 and CDR2 from the germline V gene are SGHNT and YYREEE (reference sequence). The CDR3 is 14 amino acids. The CDR3 DNA follows: TGTGCCAGCAGCTTGGATTGGCAGGGGGACGAGCAGTACTTC. Translated, it gives CASSLDWQGDEQYF.

This clonotype is a singleton in its sample. The V gene is TRBV4-2, the J gene TRBJ1-2, with D unclear. This CDR3 has 13 residues. V shed 0 bases and J shed 5 bases, with 7 bases lying between them. The germline V gene encodes CDR1 LGHNA and CDR2 YNFKEQ. CDR3 DNA sequence: TGTGCCAGCAGCCAAGACGGGGAATATGGCTACACCTTC. Translating gives CASSQDGEYGYTF.

The chain links TRBV7-9 to TRBJ2-2, with D possibly TRBD1 on 6 matching bases. The CDR3 totals 14 residues. Germline V gene sequence: CDR1 SEHNR, CDR2 FQNEAQ (reference sequence). V lost 3 bases to trimming and J lost 4 bases, with 9 bases between them. The CDR3 reads CASSLRTVTGELFF. CDR3 nucleotide sequence: TGTGCCAGCAGCTTGAGGACAGTCACCGGGGAGCTGTTTTTT.

This sequence joins TRBV25-1 and TRBJ2-7; D gene ambiguous. Germline V gene sequence: CDR1 MGHDK, CDR2 SYGVNS. With 0 bases removed from V and 3 bases from J, the gap between germline ends came to 9 bases. This CDR3 is 14 amino acids long. The CDR3 DNA is TGTGCCAGCAGTGAATATACCCCCATCTACGAGCAGTACTTC. Translation gives CASSEYTPIYEQYF.

The rearrangement joins TRBV29-1 to TRBJ2-1; TRBD2 matches 7 bases. The CDR3 is 14 amino acids. Germline assignment: CDR1 SQVTM and CDR2 ANQGSEA. J was trimmed by 2 bases and V by 4 bases; bases with no gene match: 5. CDR3 protein: CSVAPAGAYNEQFF. CDR3 nucleotides: TGCAGCGTTGCCCCTGCGGGGGCCTACAATGAGCAGTTCTTC.